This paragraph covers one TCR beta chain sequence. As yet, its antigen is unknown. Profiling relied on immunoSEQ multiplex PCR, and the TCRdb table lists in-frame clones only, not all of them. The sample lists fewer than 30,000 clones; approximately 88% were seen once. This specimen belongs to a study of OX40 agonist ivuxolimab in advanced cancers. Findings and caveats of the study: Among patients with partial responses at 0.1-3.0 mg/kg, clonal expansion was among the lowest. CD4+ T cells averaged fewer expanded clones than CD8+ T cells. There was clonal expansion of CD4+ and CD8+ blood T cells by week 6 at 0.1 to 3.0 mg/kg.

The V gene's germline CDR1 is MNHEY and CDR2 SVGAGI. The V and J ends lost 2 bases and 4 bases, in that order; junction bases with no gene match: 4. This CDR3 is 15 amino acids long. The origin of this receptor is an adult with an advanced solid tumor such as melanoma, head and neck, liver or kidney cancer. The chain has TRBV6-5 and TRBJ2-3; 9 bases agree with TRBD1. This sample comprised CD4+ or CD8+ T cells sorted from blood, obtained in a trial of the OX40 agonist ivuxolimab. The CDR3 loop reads CASSYQRDRADTQYF. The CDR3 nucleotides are TGTGCCAGCAGTTACCAACGGGACAGGGCAGATACGCAGTATTTT.